This TCR beta chain comes out of a study of blood T cell repertoires in COVID-19. Cohort 3 recovered donors had two negative PCRs, clearance, or symptom resolution. The table came from immunoSEQ multiplex PCR; TCRdb's copy has only in-frame clones and leaves some out. The sample holds 150,000 or so clones, roughly 90% seen once. This TCR came from a woman aged 45-65 years who had recovered from COVID-19. Specimen: PBMCs or T cells enriched from blood (not recorded which).

The chain's CDR3 is CASSVTGGARGYNEQFF. DNA for the CDR3: TGTGCCAGCAGTGTAACAGGGGGCGCGAGGGGTTACAATGAGCAGTTCTTC. V gene TRBV11-2 combines with J gene TRBJ2-1; 9 bases agree with TRBD1. Germline CDR1 and CDR2: SGHAT and FQNNGV. V shed 6 bases, J shed 4 bases, and the junction held 13 bases outside the gene matches. The CDR3 consists of 17 residues.